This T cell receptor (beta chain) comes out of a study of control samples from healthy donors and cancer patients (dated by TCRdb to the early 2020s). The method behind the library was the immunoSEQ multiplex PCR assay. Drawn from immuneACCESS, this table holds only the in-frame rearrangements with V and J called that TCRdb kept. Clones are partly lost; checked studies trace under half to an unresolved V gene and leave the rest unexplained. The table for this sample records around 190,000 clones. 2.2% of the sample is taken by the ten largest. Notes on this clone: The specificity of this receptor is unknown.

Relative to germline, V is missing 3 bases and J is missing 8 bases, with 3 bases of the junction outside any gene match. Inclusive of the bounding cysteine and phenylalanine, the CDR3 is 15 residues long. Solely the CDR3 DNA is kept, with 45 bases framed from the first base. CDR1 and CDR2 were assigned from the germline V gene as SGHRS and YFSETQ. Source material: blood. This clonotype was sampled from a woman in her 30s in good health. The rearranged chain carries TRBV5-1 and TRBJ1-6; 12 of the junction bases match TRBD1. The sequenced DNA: TGCGCCAGCAGCTGGGGGGACAGGGGGCATTCACCCCTCCACTTT. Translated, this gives CASSWGDRGHSPLHF.